These 20 T cell receptor beta chains came from one sample sequenced in a study of immune evolution from preneoplasia to lung adenocarcinoma. Clones were read by immunoSEQ multiplex PCR, and TCRdb kept only the in-frame ones, dropping some. The data hold under 3,500 clones, with over 70% observed a single time. Sample: FFPE atypical adenomatous hyperplasia tissue from the lung. Subset meaning: atypical adenomatous hyperplasia (AAH), lung preneoplasia. The origin of the receptors is a person aged 70 to 80 with lung adenocarcinoma.

The rearrangement uses TRBV7-9 and TRBJ2-7; 10 bases match TRBD2. Germline CDR1 SEHNR, CDR2 FQNEAQ (reference sequence). The V segment lost 3 bases and the J segment 3 bases; nucleotides outside the gene matches: 5. The CDR3 runs to 15 residues. For the CDR3, the DNA is TGTGCCAGCAGCTTCGGGACTAGCGTTTACTACGAGCAGTACTTC. It yields the protein CASSFGTSVYYEQYF. The full variable domain, completed using reference TRBV7-9 and TRBJ2-7, is DTGVSQNPRHKITKRGQNVTFRCDPISEHNRLYWYRQTLGQGPEFLTYFQNEAQLEKSRLLSDRFSAERPKGSFSTLEIQRTEQGDSAMYLCASSFGTSVYYEQYFGPGTRLTVT.

The V call is TRBV19, the J call TRBJ1-5, with TRBD1 identical over 7 bases. This CDR3 is 14 amino acids long. Germline lookup yields CDR1 LNHDA and CDR2 SQIVND (reference sequence). Trimming took 8 bases from V and 3 from J; bases not matched to a gene: 7. For the CDR3, the DNA is TGTGCCAGTCGTTTGACAGGGTACAATCAGCCCCAGCATTTT. Translated: CASRLTGYNQPQHF.

The count of this clone is one. The genes are TRBV7-8 and TRBJ2-5, with D possibly called TRBD1 or TRBD2 (6 bases each). Germline V gene lookup returns CDR1 SGHVS and CDR2 FQNEAQ. The CDR3 loop spans 15 amino acids. The V gene lost 5 bases and the J gene lost 4 bases, with 17 bases spanning the gap. CDR3 region: CASSTRGTSRETQYF. In nucleotides, the CDR3 is TGTGCCAGCAGCACTCGGGGGACATCTCGAGAGACCCAGTACTTC.

This rearrangement joins TRBV30 to TRBJ1-6, with 7 bases matching TRBD1. This CDR3 has 14 amino acids. V was clipped by 3 bases and J by 9 bases; unmatched bases: 8. The germline CDR1 and CDR2 sequences are GTSNPN and SVGIG (reference sequence). For the CDR3, the DNA is TGTGCCTGGAGCCGACAGGGAGTTCCTTCACCCCTCCACTTT. This codes for CAWSRQGVPSPLHF. Drawing the rest from reference TRBV30 and TRBJ1-6, the complete variable domain is SQTIHQWPATLVQPVGSPLSLECTVEGTSNPNLYWYRQAAGRGLQLLFYSVGIGQISSEVPQNLSASRPQDRQFILSSKKLLLSDSGFYLCAWSRQGVPSPLHFGNGTRLTVT.

V and J are TRBV4-2 and TRBJ2-1; 13 nucleotides align to TRBD2. Germline V CDR1 and CDR2: LGHNA, YNFKEQ. V shed 4 bases, J shed 5 bases, and the junction held 5 bases outside the gene matches. CDR3 length: 16 amino acids. CDR3: CASSPLTSGRNNEQFF. The CDR3, as DNA: TGTGCCAGCAGCCCGCTGACTAGCGGGAGGAACAATGAGCAGTTCTTC.

This rearrangement joins TRBV15 to TRBJ1-3; D is uncertain. Trimming shortened V by 1 base and J by 0 bases, and 10 bases separated the two germline ends. This CDR3 region has 16 residues. Per germline, CDR1 LNHNV and CDR2 YYDKDF (reference sequence). The CDR3 loop is CATSRGTGDSGNTIYF. CDR3 nucleotides: TGTGCCACCAGCAGAGGAACGGGCGACTCTGGAAACACCATATATTTT.

The rearrangement joins TRBV7-2 to TRBJ2-5; TRBD2 agrees at 13 bases. This CDR3 spans 17 amino acids. The germline V gene has CDR1 SGHTA and CDR2 FQGNSA. With V trimmed by 0 bases and J by 4 bases, 5 bases remained unmatched. The CDR3 sequence is CASSLAPRLAGGETQYF. CDR3 DNA: TGTGCCAGCAGCTTAGCCCCCCGACTAGCGGGAGGAGAGACCCAGTACTTC.

This clone was recorded a few times. The chain is built from TRBV6-1 and TRBJ1-5; D is ambiguous. V lost 8 bases and J 2 bases, leaving 16 bases between the germline ends. The CDR3 has 15 residues. Germline assignment: CDR1 MNHNS and CDR2 SASEGT. The CDR3 DNA reads as TGTGCCAGCGCCAGCAAGGGTGAGGGCAATCAGCCCCAGCATTTT. Protein product: CASASKGEGNQPQHF.

This clone was seen only a few times. The junction differs from germline at one of its ends, possibly a read error. This chain uses TRBV28 with TRBJ1-2, with unresolved D. The CDR3 extends over 13 amino acids. The germline V gene encodes CDR1 MDHEN and CDR2 SYDVKM. The CDR3 DNA is TGTGCCAGCAGTCCCGGTTGGGCGGAGACCCTTTTGTTC. Its translation is CASSPGWAETLLF.

The V gene is TRBV6-4, the J gene TRBJ2-6, with TRBD2 matching 10 bases. The CDR3 consists of 16 residues. V lost 6 bases, J lost 0 bases, and 2 bases stayed unmatched. Germline CDR1 MRHNA, CDR2 SNTAGT. Written as DNA, the CDR3 is TGTGCCAGCAGCACTAGCGGGGTCTCTGGGGCCAACGTCCTGACTTTC. It specifies CASSTSGVSGANVLTF.

This clone was detected only a few times. Here the CDR3 DNA reads TGTGCCAGTAGTCCGGAACAGGGGGTGAATCAGCCCCAGCATTTT. Its translation is CASSPEQGVNQPQHF. The chain uses TRBV19 and TRBJ1-5; 8 positions agree with TRBD1. This CDR3 is 15 amino acids long. CDR1 LNHDA and CDR2 SQIVND come from the germline V gene (reference sequence). After removal of 5 bases from V and 4 bases from J, the junction contained 7 bases not matched to a gene.

V and J are TRBV5-1 and TRBJ2-5; D may match TRBD1 or TRBD2 (5 bases each). V shed 0 bases and J shed 5 bases, with 11 bases lying between them. Per the germline V gene, CDR1 is SGHRS and CDR2 is YFSETQ. The CDR3 has 14 amino acids. The CDR3 is CASSLAPGSETQYF. In DNA, the CDR3 is TGCGCCAGCAGCTTGGCCCCAGGGAGTGAGACCCAGTACTTC.

The V call is TRBV6-5, the J call TRBJ2-5; 7 bases fit TRBD1. The CDR3 spans 14 residues. Germline lookup yields CDR1 MNHEY and CDR2 SVGAGI. V shed 2 bases, J shed 5 bases, and the junction held 5 bases outside the gene matches. In DNA, the CDR3 is TGTGCCAGCAGTTACGACAGGGCCCGGGAGACCCAGTACTTC. Translating gives CASSYDRARETQYF.

This chain connects TRBV6-5 to TRBJ2-1; D is perhaps TRBD2 (7 bases). From germline, CDR1 is MNHEY and CDR2 SVGAGI. The CDR3 length is 15 residues. Between the trimmed V and J ends, which lost 2 bases and 3 bases, there was a span of 11 bases. As DNA, the CDR3 is TGTGCCAGCAGTTACGGGGAGGGGGGCTACAATGAGCAGTTCTTC. Its protein is CASSYGEGGYNEQFF.

The gene calls are TRBV2 and TRBJ1-1, with TRBD1 as a possible D gene (6 bases). CDR1 and CDR2 from the germline V gene are SNHLY and FYNNEI. CDR3 length: 14 residues. Trimming took 3 bases from V and 7 from J, leaving 15 bases between them. The CDR3 sequence is CASSDPGQQGEAFF. The CDR3 DNA reads TGTGCCAGCAGTGACCCCGGACAACAGGGTGAAGCTTTCTTT.

There are a few counts of this clone. The chain links TRBV11-2 to TRBJ2-7, with D possibly TRBD1 on 5 matching bases. Looked up from germline, CDR1 is SGHAT and CDR2 is FQNNGV. This CDR3 contains 14 residues. V lost 3 bases and J 2 bases, leaving 11 bases between the germline ends. CDR3 DNA sequence: TGTGCCAGCAGCTTGACAGACGGACCCTACGAGCAGTACTTC. Amino acids: CASSLTDGPYEQYF.

The V gene is TRBV19, the J gene TRBJ1-5; a possible D gene is TRBD1 (5 bases). Germline V gene data show CDR1 as LNHDA and CDR2 as SQIVND (reference sequence). Trimming took 11 bases from V and 4 from J, leaving 15 bases between them. There are 13 residues in the CDR3. CDR3 DNA sequence: TGTGCCGGTTCGCAGGGCGTTAATCAGCCCCAGCATTTT. This codes for CAGSQGVNQPQHF. Full variable domain (rest looked up from reference TRBV19 and TRBJ1-5): DGGITQSPKYLFRKEGQNVTLSCEQNLNHDAMYWYRQDPGQGLRLIYYSQIVNDFQKGDIAEGYSVSREKKESFPLTVTSAQKNPTAFYLCAGSQGVNQPQHFGDGTRLSIL.

This clone was recorded only once. V usage is TRBV19 and J usage is TRBJ2-3, with D unresolved. With 4 bases removed from V and 2 bases from J, the gap between germline ends came to 7 bases. Germline loops: CDR1 LNHDA, CDR2 SQIVND (reference sequence). The length of the CDR3 is 13 residues. This CDR3 is CASSTAFTDTQYF. The CDR3 coding sequence is TGTGCCAGTAGTACAGCTTTCACAGATACGCAGTATTTT.

The V gene is TRBV4-2, the J gene TRBJ2-1, with D possibly TRBD2 on 5 matching bases. CDR3 size: 16 residues. V shed 0 bases and J shed 1 base, with 10 bases lying between them. Per the germline V gene, CDR1 is LGHNA and CDR2 is YNFKEQ. CDR3 sequence: CASSQDADWSYNEQFF. In nucleotides, the CDR3 is TGTGCCAGCAGCCAAGACGCGGACTGGTCCTACAATGAGCAGTTCTTC.

The chain carries TRBV5-6 and TRBJ1-2, with D unclear. Germline V gives CDR1 SGHDT, CDR2 YYEEEE. The CDR3 is 14 residues long. Trimming left V 2 bases short and J 7 bases short, with 15 bases between. The chain's CDR3 is CASSFGQRHLGYTF. In nucleotides, the CDR3 is TGTGCCAGCAGCTTCGGGCAGAGACATCTTGGCTACACCTTC.